The sequence of this TCR beta chain was determined in a study of blood T cell repertoires in COVID-19. This clone was seen a few times. The data were produced by immunoSEQ multiplex PCR, yet TCRdb's version contains in-frame clones alone and is incomplete. The sample includes approximately 150,000 clones, about 83% seen only once; the top ten take about 1.9%. The CDR3 totals 13 residues. Trimming left V 6 bases short and J 0 bases short, with 6 bases between. This TCR derives from an elderly woman with acute or convalescent COVID-19. Input material: peripheral blood. The chain links TRBV12-3 or TRBV12-4 to TRBJ1-3; no clear D gene. The CDR3, as DNA: TGTGCCAGCAGAACAGCCTCTGGAAACACCATATATTTT. Its translation is CASRTASGNTIYF.